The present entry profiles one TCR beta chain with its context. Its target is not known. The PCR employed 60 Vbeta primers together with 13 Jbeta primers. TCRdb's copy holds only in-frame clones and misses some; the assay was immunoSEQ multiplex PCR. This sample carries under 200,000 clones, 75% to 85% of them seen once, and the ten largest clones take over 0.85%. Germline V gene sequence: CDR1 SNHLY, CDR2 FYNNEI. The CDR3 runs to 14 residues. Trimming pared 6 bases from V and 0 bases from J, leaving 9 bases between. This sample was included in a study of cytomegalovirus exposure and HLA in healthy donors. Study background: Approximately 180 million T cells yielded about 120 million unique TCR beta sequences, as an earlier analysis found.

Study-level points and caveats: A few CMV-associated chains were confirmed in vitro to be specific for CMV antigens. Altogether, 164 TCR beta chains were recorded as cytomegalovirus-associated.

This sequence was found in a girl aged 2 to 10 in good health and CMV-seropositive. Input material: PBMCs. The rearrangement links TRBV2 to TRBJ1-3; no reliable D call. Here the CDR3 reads CASRRALSGNTIYF. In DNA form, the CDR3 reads TGTGCCAGCAGGAGGGCCCTCTCTGGAAACACCATATATTTT. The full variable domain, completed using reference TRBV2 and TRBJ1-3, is EPEVTQTPSHQVTQMGQEVILRCVPISNHLYFYWYRQILGQKVEFLVSFYNNEISEKSEIFDDQFSVERPDGSNFTLKIRSTKLEDSAMYFCASRRALSGNTIYFGEGSWLTVV.